The 19 T cell receptor beta chains in this list originate from one sample, sequenced in a study of blood T cell repertoires in COVID-19. Only in-frame clones appear in the TCRdb table, and some are missing; sequencing was by immunoSEQ multiplex PCR. The table shows about 130,000 clones, with about four fifths occurring only once. The sequencing sample was made of PBMCs or T cells enriched from blood (not recorded which). These receptors came from a man in his thirties or forties who had recovered from COVID-19.

As regards this clone: Its ends do not fully match the called genes, so a read error is possible. The rearrangement uses TRBV7-7 and TRBJ2-1, with D possibly being TRBD1 or TRBD2 (6 bases each). Germline CDR1 and CDR2: SSHAT and FNYEAQ (reference sequence). The CDR3 is 16 amino acids. CDR3 nucleotide sequence: TGTGCTAGCAGCTTAGCGGCCAGGGGCCCATACAATGAGCAGTTCTTC. It is translated as CASSLAARGPYNEQFF.

J is TRBJ1-5 and V is TRBV18, with a possible D match to TRBD1 (6 bases). The V and J ends lost 3 bases and 0 bases respectively, with 9 bases between them. This CDR3 spans 15 amino acids. Per the germline V gene, CDR1 is KGHSH and CDR2 is LQKENI. The CDR3 DNA follows: TGTGCCAGCTCACCTCGACAGGATAGCAATCAGCCCCAGCATTTT. It codes for CASSPRQDSNQPQHF.

V is TRBV7-9 and J is TRBJ2-5, with 9 bases aligning to TRBD2. This CDR3 is built from 15 residues. V shed 3 bases and J 5 bases; nucleotides not matched to a gene: 7. Looked up from germline, CDR1 is SEHNR and CDR2 is FQNEAQ (reference sequence). Written as DNA, the CDR3 is TGTGCCAGCAGCTTTGGGACTAGCAATCCGGAGACCCAGTACTTC. Translated, it gives CASSFGTSNPETQYF.

The chain joins TRBV5-1 to TRBJ2-3; D call uncertain. The V end was cut by 0 bases, the J end by 3 bases, with 11 bases between. Germline V gene sequence: CDR1 SGHRS, CDR2 YFSETQ. The CDR3 extends over 15 amino acids. CDR3 bases: TGCGCCAGCAGCTTGGGGGCAGGTCCTACAGATACGCAGTATTTT. This encodes CASSLGAGPTDTQYF.

The chain links TRBV15 to TRBJ2-2; TRBD2 might be the D (5 bases). This CDR3 comprises 15 residues. Per the germline V gene, CDR1 is LNHNV and CDR2 is YYDKDF (reference sequence). V dropped 2 bases and J dropped 7 bases, with 14 bases sitting between them. CDR3 protein: CATSRRTGRGGELFF. The CDR3 DNA sequence: TGTGCCACCAGCAGACGGACTGGCCGAGGCGGGGAGCTGTTTTTT. The full variable domain, its missing parts supplied by reference TRBV15 and TRBJ2-2, is DAMVIQNPRYQVTQFGKPVTLSCSQTLNHNVMYWYQQKSSQAPKLLFHYYDKDFNNEADTPDNFQSRRPNTSFCFLDIRSPGLGDTAMYLCATSRRTGRGGELFFGEGSRLTVL.

This chain joins TRBV11-1 and TRBJ1-1; D call uncertain. Looked up from germline, CDR1 is SGHAT and CDR2 is FQDESV (reference sequence). The length of the CDR3 is 13 residues. V was clipped by 3 bases and J by 4 bases, with 9 bases between them. CDR3 protein: CASSFQDSTEAFF. CDR3 bases: TGTGCCAGCAGCTTTCAGGATTCCACTGAAGCTTTCTTT.

This sequence joins TRBV7-2 and TRBJ2-7; D ambiguous. In germline, CDR1 is SGHTA, CDR2 FQGNSA. The ends were cut back, 0 bases at V and 0 bases at J, with 6 bases in the middle. The CDR3 spans 14 residues. The DNA for the CDR3 is TGTGCCAGCAGCTTAGCCCCGAGCTCCTACGAGCAGTACTTC. Its protein product is CASSLAPSSYEQYF.

This chain links TRBV6-1 with TRBJ1-6, with TRBD1 matching 7 bases. V lost 1 base, J lost 7 bases, and 7 bases stayed unmatched. The CDR3 totals 16 residues. Germline loops: CDR1 MNHNS, CDR2 SASEGT. The DNA of the CDR3 is TGTGCCAGCAGTGAAGACAGGGGTATAAGCAATTCACCCCTCCACTTT. It codes for CASSEDRGISNSPLHF.

V usage is TRBV19 and J usage is TRBJ2-3; D may be TRBD2 (6 bases). There are 16 residues in the CDR3. Trimming stripped 2 bases from V and 1 base from J, with 13 bases between. Germline-derived CDR1 and CDR2 are LNHDA and SQIVND (reference sequence). The CDR3 DNA is TGTGCCAGTAGTATATCTGCGGGGAAGGGCACAGATACGCAGTATTTT. It translates to CASSISAGKGTDTQYF.

This clone was seen only once. The chain has TRBV14 and TRBJ2-2; D is possibly TRBD1 (7 bases). The CDR3 has 17 residues. Germline loops: CDR1 SGHDN, CDR2 FVKESK. V shed 1 base and J shed 2 bases, with 14 bases lying between them. CDR3 DNA sequence: TGTGCCAGCAGCCAAGTAGGCAGGGGGACTAACACCGGGGAGCTGTTTTTT. Translated: CASSQVGRGTNTGELFF.

The chain combines TRBV5-1 with TRBJ2-2; 9 nucleotides match TRBD1. The CDR3 spans 16 residues. Losses at the gene ends were 3 bases for V and 5 bases for J; bases not matched to a gene: 8. Per the germline V gene, CDR1 is SGHRS and CDR2 is YFSETQ. CDR3 nucleotide sequence: TGCGCCAGCAGCTGGGGGACAGGGTATCGTACCGGGGAGCTGTTTTTT. It is translated as CASSWGTGYRTGELFF.

This clone has just one count. J is TRBJ2-3 and V is TRBV4-1; no reliable D call. This CDR3 contains 17 residues. Germline CDR1 reads MGHRA; CDR2 reads YSYEKL. V was pared by 0 bases and J by 0 bases, with 13 bases between. This CDR3 is CASSQESVATSTDTQYF. The CDR3 nucleotides are TGCGCCAGCAGCCAAGAAAGCGTCGCGACTAGCACAGATACGCAGTATTTT.

The CDR3 coding sequence is TGTGCCAGCAGCTTAGTCACTTTAGGGACAGGGGGCCTTTCACCCCTCCACTTT. Translation: CASSLVTLGTGGLSPLHF. The rearrangement links TRBV11-2 to TRBJ1-6, with 12 positions matching TRBD1. Germline V gene lookup returns CDR1 SGHAT and CDR2 FQNNGV. This CDR3 is built from 18 residues. The junction had 10 bases not matched to a gene; V was cut back by 1 base and J by 9 bases. The full variable domain, with the rest looked up from reference TRBV11-2 and TRBJ1-6, is EAGVAQSPRYKIIEKRQSVAFWCNPISGHATLYWYQQILGQGPKLLIQFQNNGVVDDSQLPKDRFSAERLKGVDSTLKIQPAKLEDSAVYLCASSLVTLGTGGLSPLHFGNGTRLTVT.

The chain is built from TRBV29-1 and TRBJ2-3; D call uncertain. With 6 bases removed from V and 5 bases from J, the gap between germline ends came to 9 bases. This CDR3 has 11 amino acids. The germline gives CDR1 SQVTM, CDR2 ANQGSEA. For the CDR3, the DNA is TGCAGCGTGGCTACAGAAGATACGCAGTATTTT. It encodes CSVATEDTQYF.

There are a few counts of this clone. J is TRBJ1-1 and V is TRBV5-1; D gene unclear. The germline gives CDR1 SGHRS, CDR2 YFSETQ. Trimming removed 1 base at V and 2 bases at J, with 12 bases between. The CDR3 totals 15 residues. The CDR3 DNA follows: TGCGCCAGCAGCTTGCTAGGAGAAACAAACACTGAAGCTTTCTTT. It encodes CASSLLGETNTEAFF.

The table lists this clone with a few counts. The chain uses TRBV7-9 and TRBJ1-4; perhaps TRBD1 as D (5 bases). V gave up 5 bases and J gave up 8 bases, with 15 bases separating them. Germline values: CDR1 SEHNR, CDR2 FQNEAQ (reference sequence). The CDR3 runs to 14 residues. The CDR3 loop is CASSLIREGEKLFF. Written as DNA, the CDR3 is TGTGCCAGCAGCCTAATCAGGGAGGGAGAAAAACTGTTTTTT.

The chain combines TRBV5-1 with TRBJ1-1, with 12 bases fitting TRBD1. V trimming: 7 bases; J trimming: 4 bases; junction bases outside the gene matches: 2. Looked up from germline, CDR1 is SGHRS and CDR2 is YFSETQ. This CDR3 spans 13 amino acids. The CDR3 region is CASGTGGITEAFF. CDR3 DNA: TGCGCCAGCGGGACAGGGGGCATCACTGAAGCTTTCTTT.

The V and J genes are TRBV19 and TRBJ1-1; D gene uncertain. Per the germline V gene, CDR1 is LNHDA and CDR2 is SQIVND (reference sequence). The CDR3 has 13 amino acids. V was shortened by 5 bases and J by 0 bases, with 7 bases between the two germline ends. Written as DNA, the CDR3 is TGTGCCAGTAGTTGGAGCATGAACACTGAAGCTTTCTTT. This codes for CASSWSMNTEAFF.

The genes are TRBV7-9 and TRBJ1-1; TRBD1 agrees at 10 bases. The V segment lost 5 bases and the J segment 1 base; nucleotides outside the gene matches: 7. Germline values: CDR1 SEHNR, CDR2 FQNEAQ (reference sequence). The CDR3 is 16 residues long. CDR3 sequence (DNA): TGTGCCAGCAGCCGAACCGGGACAGGGGCGAACACTGAAGCTTTCTTT. It translates to CASSRTGTGANTEAFF.